The present TCR beta chain was sequenced within a study of regulatory T cells in long-lasting Graves disease. Study context: Antithyroid drugs had been taken under 3 months by newly diagnosed Graves' patients.

TCR beta libraries were built with iRepertoire HTBI primers and Arm-PCR of CDR3 regions. In TCRdb, the multiplex PCR reads were re-called with MiXCR into one record per CDR3 protein. The sample consists of hundreds of thousands of distinct CDR3 sequences, around 16% of them appearing once. V lost 7 bases, J lost 2 bases, and 8 bases stayed unmatched. The CDR3 covers 15 residues. Per germline, CDR1 MNHNS and CDR2 SASEGT. Time point denoted: newly diagnosed GD, antithyroid drugs for less than 3 months. The TCR library used RNA extracted from PBMCs. This sample also belongs to another study, concerning T cells in Graves' hyperthyroidism and ophthalmopathy. That source notes: A set of HTBI primers served as the primers for a first-round RT-PCR of the TCR CDR3. The authors' 13 V-J model separated ophthalmopathy from stable hyperthyroidism.

The sample consisted of peripheral blood mononuclear cells (PBMCs), taken at new diagnosis, from a patient treated with antithyroid drugs. The gene calls are TRBV6-1 and TRBJ2-3, with TRBD2 matching over 8 bases. This TCR was recovered from a man between 18 and 35 years old with Graves disease. The CDR3 bases are TGTGCCAGCATCCTAGCGGGCCAAAACACAGATACGCAGTATTTT. Translating it yields CASILAGQNTDTQYF.